Each of the 25 T cell receptor beta chains below was sequenced from the same sample in a study of beta chain features in type 1 diabetes. cDNA synthesis used the whole RNA isolate, giving expressed TCRB sequences. The method was immunoSEQ multiplex PCR; TCRdb's version includes in-frame clones alone and lacks a portion of them. The repertoire holds around 400,000 clones, with approximately 12% as singletons. The sample consisted of naive CD4+ T cells from blood. These receptors originate from a man in his late teens or twenties in good health.

In its sample, this clone was seen a few times. The rearrangement joins TRBV5-1 to TRBJ1-2; weak D call: TRBD1 (5 bases). This CDR3 comprises 14 residues. CDR1 and CDR2 (germline): SGHRS, YFSETQ. V lost 7 bases to trimming and J lost 3 bases, with 16 bases between them. CDR3 nucleotide sequence: TGCGCCAGCGGACGGGAGGGGTCCGACTATGGCTACACCTTC. Its protein is CASGREGSDYGYTF.

The genes are TRBV2 and TRBJ1-5; D call uncertain. V gave up 2 bases and J gave up 10 bases, with 9 bases separating them. The germline gives CDR1 SNHLY, CDR2 FYNNEI. The CDR3 contains 12 residues. This CDR3 reads CASSELGGPQHF. The DNA of the CDR3 is TGTGCCAGCAGTGAACTGGGAGGACCCCAGCATTTT.

The sample holds a few counts of this clone. V and J are TRBV29-1 and TRBJ2-1, with D maybe TRBD2 (6 bases). CDR3 size: 16 residues. The germline V gene has CDR1 SQVTM and CDR2 ANQGSEA. Trimming shortened V by 0 bases and J by 5 bases, and 17 bases separated the two germline ends. The CDR3 loop is CSVEDSGGRHHNEQFF. The CDR3 DNA reads as TGCAGCGTTGAAGATAGCGGTGGACGACATCACAATGAGCAGTTCTTC.

This chain links TRBV5-4 with TRBJ1-2; 11 bases fit TRBD1. CDR1 is SGHNT, CDR2 YYREEE, per germline (reference sequence). The CDR3 spans 15 residues. Trimming cost V 4 bases and J 2 bases; bases outside gene matches: 4. This chain's CDR3 is CASSKGQGANYGYTF. The CDR3 DNA reads TGTGCCAGCAGCAAAGGACAGGGGGCGAACTATGGCTACACCTTC. The complete variable domain, with remaining parts taken from reference TRBV5-4 and TRBJ1-2, reads ETGVTQSPTHLIKTRGQQVTLRCSSQSGHNTVSWYQQALGQGPQFIFQYYREEENGRGNFPPRFSGLQFPNYSSELNVNALELDDSALYLCASSKGQGANYGYTFGSGTRLTVV.

This clone was picked up a small number of times. The chain employs TRBV5-5 and TRBJ2-5; 9 positions agree with TRBD2. The CDR3 has 15 amino acids. With 1 base clipped from V and 2 bases from J, the junction kept 3 bases outside the gene matches. Germline-derived CDR1 and CDR2 are SGHKS and YYEKEE (reference sequence). The chain's CDR3 is CASSLLRGGQETQYF. The CDR3 region has the DNA TGTGCCAGCAGCTTGTTGCGGGGGGGACAAGAGACCCAGTACTTC.

This clone was recorded a few times. The chain links TRBV6-5 to TRBJ1-1, with D maybe TRBD1 (6 bases). Trimming took 7 bases from V and 2 from J, leaving 14 bases between them. The CDR3 runs 14 residues. Germline lookup yields CDR1 MNHEY and CDR2 SVGAGI. CDR3 residues: CASNLQGLNTEAFF. The CDR3 region has the DNA TGTGCCAGCAACCTACAGGGATTAAACACTGAAGCTTTCTTT.

V is TRBV4-1 and J is TRBJ2-7, with 8 bases identical to TRBD1. Germline trimming cut 5 bases from V and 2 bases from J; bases unmatched to any gene: 2. In germline, CDR1 is MGHRA, CDR2 YSYEKL. This CDR3 has 13 amino acids. The CDR3 here is CASSSTGAYEQYF. CDR3 in DNA: TGCGCCAGCAGCTCGACAGGGGCCTACGAGCAGTACTTC.

This clone has only a few counts. This chain links TRBV7-2 with TRBJ2-2; D is possibly TRBD1 (5 bases). This CDR3 is built from 15 residues. From germline, CDR1 is SGHTA and CDR2 FQGNSA. V gave up 6 bases and J gave up 0 bases, with 11 bases separating them. DNA of the CDR3: TGTGCCAGCAGTCTCCAGGGAACGAACACCGGGGAGCTGTTTTTT. It yields the protein CASSLQGTNTGELFF.

This clone occurred a few times. The chain joins TRBV7-3 to TRBJ2-7, with a weak D call TRBD1 (6 bases). Germline CDR1 reads SGHTA; CDR2 reads FQGTGA. The CDR3 extends over 15 amino acids. V was trimmed by 6 bases and J by 5 bases, leaving 20 bases between them. The CDR3 nucleotides read TGTGCCAGCAGTCCCTGGGGAAACAGGGACAACGAGCAGTACTTC. It encodes CASSPWGNRDNEQYF.

Concerning this clone itself: The sample contains more than one DNA sequence encoding this CDR3. The chain is built from TRBV27 and TRBJ2-7; 10 bases match TRBD1. This CDR3 is built from 14 residues. Germline assignment: CDR1 MNHEY and CDR2 SMNVEV (reference sequence). With 3 bases clipped from V and 3 bases from J, the junction kept 2 bases outside the gene matches. The CDR3 DNA sequence: TGTGCCAGCAGTTTCCGGGACAGGGGCTACGAGCAGTACTTC. As protein: CASSFRDRGYEQYF.

This clone came up a few times. The rearrangement joins TRBV28 to TRBJ2-3; perhaps TRBD1 as D (6 bases). V was cut by 3 bases and J by 0 bases, with 13 bases left in between. The CDR3 has 16 residues. CDR1 and CDR2 from the germline V gene are MDHEN and SYDVKM. CDR3 bases: TGTGCCAGCAGTTTCAGGGGTGGAAGAAGCACAGATACGCAGTATTTT. This gives the protein CASSFRGGRSTDTQYF.

The chain recombines TRBV5-4 with TRBJ2-7; D is possibly TRBD2 (6 bases). The germline V gene encodes CDR1 SGHNT and CDR2 YYREEE (reference sequence). CDR3 length: 12 amino acids. Trimming left V 3 bases short and J 6 bases short, with 10 bases between. The CDR3 DNA is TGTGCCAGCAGCTCGACTAGTTCCGAGCAGTACTTC. This gives the protein CASSSTSSEQYF.

This rearrangement joins TRBV30 to TRBJ2-5, with a tentative D call TRBD2 (5 bases). The length of the CDR3 is 14 residues. CDR1 and CDR2 from the germline V gene are GTSNPN and SVGIG (reference sequence). V dropped 0 bases and J dropped 5 bases, with 13 bases sitting between them. The CDR3 DNA is TGTGCCTGGAGTGTAGAGGCGGGCGGGGAGACCCAGTACTTC. It codes for CAWSVEAGGETQYF.

This clone showed up just a few times. The gene calls are TRBV4-2 and TRBJ2-7; 12 bases line up with TRBD2. The CDR3 has 18 residues. Germline loops: CDR1 LGHNA, CDR2 YNFKEQ. V lost 1 base, J lost 4 bases, and 11 bases stayed unmatched. For the CDR3, the DNA is TGTGCCAGCAGCCAAGTTGCTAGCGGGGGGGCCGCCGGGTACGAGCAGTACTTC. Translation: CASSQVASGGAAGYEQYF.

About this clone: The junction does not match germline at one end; this may be a read error. The rearrangement uses TRBV7-2 and TRBJ1-3, with 7 bases identical to TRBD1. Germline V gene sequence: CDR1 SGHTA, CDR2 FQGNSA. The CDR3 extends over 11 amino acids. As DNA, the CDR3 is TGTGCCAGCAGCTTAGGGGACAGCCGATCCTTT. Translated, it gives CASSLGDSRSF.

The rearrangement joins TRBV7-2 to TRBJ1-5; 8 bases fit TRBD1. The V segment lost 5 bases and the J segment 5 bases; nucleotides outside the gene matches: 8. Germline V gives CDR1 SGHTA, CDR2 FQGNSA. This CDR3 is built from 15 residues. The CDR3 DNA reads as TGTGCCAGCAGCACTCGGACAGGGTGGGATCAGCCCCAGCATTTT. It specifies CASSTRTGWDQPQHF.

CDR3 protein: CATSRYSTNTGELFF. The CDR3 DNA sequence: TGTGCCACCAGCAGATACAGTACCAACACCGGGGAGCTGTTTTTT. The chain is built from TRBV15 and TRBJ2-2; D unresolved. The germline CDR1 and CDR2 sequences are LNHNV and YYDKDF (reference sequence). The CDR3 totals 15 residues. Trimming cost V 2 bases and J 2 bases, with 9 bases left between them.

This clone was seen a few times. The chain carries TRBV28 and TRBJ1-4; D unresolved. The CDR3 covers 12 residues. Per germline, CDR1 MDHEN and CDR2 SYDVKM. Between the trimmed V and J ends, which lost 3 bases and 8 bases, there was a span of 7 bases. The DNA for the CDR3 is TGTGCCAGCAGTTTTGCTAGAGAAAAACTGTTTTTT. As protein: CASSFAREKLFF.

This clone came up a few times. The J gene is TRBJ1-5, the V gene TRBV7-2; D is unclear. V was pared by 2 bases and J by 7 bases, with 12 bases between. The CDR3 loop spans 14 amino acids. CDR1 and CDR2 (germline): SGHTA, FQGNSA. CDR3 in amino acids: CASSLSTGLQPQHF. The DNA for the CDR3 is TGTGCCAGCAGCTTAAGTACGGGTCTCCAGCCCCAGCATTTT.

This clone was seen a handful of times. The chain combines TRBV5-1 with TRBJ2-1; 12 bases align to TRBD2. V shed 4 bases, J shed 10 bases, and the junction held 12 bases outside the gene matches. CDR1 and CDR2 from the germline V gene are SGHRS and YFSETQ. CDR3 length equals 16 residues. The CDR3 here is CASSVSLAGGRREQFF. In DNA, the CDR3 is TGCGCCAGCAGCGTCTCACTAGCGGGGGGCCGGAGGGAGCAGTTCTTC.

This clone appeared a few times. The rearrangement links TRBV4-1 to TRBJ2-7; possible D gene TRBD1, 5 bases. CDR3 length equals 16 residues. V was trimmed by 3 bases and J by 2 bases, leaving 17 bases between them. Germline-derived CDR1 and CDR2 are MGHRA and YSYEKL. CDR3 amino acids: CASSQAPVQGAYEQYF. The CDR3 nucleotides read TGCGCCAGCAGCCAGGCTCCCGTTCAGGGCGCCTACGAGCAGTACTTC.

The chain carries TRBV9 and TRBJ2-7; maybe TRBD1 (6 bases). V dropped 1 base and J dropped 7 bases, with 12 bases sitting between them. In germline, CDR1 is SGDLS, CDR2 YYNGEE. The CDR3 contains 13 residues. This chain's CDR3 is CASSVHRAAEQYF. CDR3 DNA sequence: TGTGCCAGCAGCGTACACAGGGCCGCAGAGCAGTACTTC.

This clone has a handful of counts. The chain links TRBV28 to TRBJ2-7; D unresolved. Trimming took off 5 bases at V and 0 bases at J, with 11 bases between the two ends. The CDR3 consists of 14 residues. Germline V CDR1 and CDR2: MDHEN, SYDVKM. In nucleotides, the CDR3 is TGTGCCAGCAGTCCCCGATTTAGCTCCTACGAGCAGTACTTC. Translating gives CASSPRFSSYEQYF. The full variable domain, in which reference TRBV28 and TRBJ2-7 provide the parts outside the CDR3, is DVKVTQSSRYLVKRTGEKVFLECVQDMDHENMFWYRQDPGLGLRLIYFSYDVKMKEKGDIPEGYSVSREKKERFSLILESASTNQTSMYLCASSPRFSSYEQYFGPGTRLTVT.

The chain links TRBV18 to TRBJ1-5; the D gene is possibly TRBD1 (5 bases). Per germline, CDR1 KGHSH and CDR2 LQKENI. The CDR3 is 13 residues long. The V and J ends lost 7 bases and 5 bases respectively, with 12 bases between them. CDR3 DNA sequence: TGTGCCAGCTTTCAGGGCAGAGATCAGCCCCAGCATTTT. Encoded protein: CASFQGRDQPQHF.

The chain has TRBV5-1 and TRBJ2-5; TRBD1 might be the D (6 bases). Germline CDR1 and CDR2: SGHRS and YFSETQ. The CDR3 has 15 amino acids. V shed 4 bases and J shed 5 bases, with 18 bases lying between them. In DNA, the CDR3 is TGCGCCAGCAGCACCAGGGGTTGGGTTACGGAGACCCAGTACTTC. Translation gives CASSTRGWVTETQYF.